This TCR beta chain originates from a study of metastatic and nonmetastatic thyroid tumors. Across the whole study: Comparative analysis of repertoires was undertaken across blood and tumor or nodule tissue obtained from malignant and benign thyroid patients. Study findings and constraints: As reported, TCR beta diversity in blood and tumor was significantly higher in malignant thyroid tumors than in benign nodules.

V was clipped by 1 base and J by 4 bases; unmatched bases: 2. The CDR3 spans 14 residues. Germline V gives CDR1 SGHRS, CDR2 YFSETQ. Patients were all untreated before their thyroid surgery. The count of this clone is one. Its antigen is as yet unknown. TCRdb re-called the PCR reads through MiXCR. The sample lists about 40,000 clones, roughly 11% occurring once. This clonotype was obtained from a female donor with papillary thyroid cancer or a benign thyroid nodule (not recorded which). Some clones in this sample may be carry-over from other donors' samples. This sequence joins TRBV5-1 and TRBJ2-3, with 8 bases lining up with TRBD2. Sequencing input: blood. In DNA, the CDR3 is TGCGCCAGCAGCTTGACGGGAGGGGCAGATACGCAGTATTTT. Protein product: CASSLTGGADTQYF. Using reference TRBV5-1 and TRBJ2-3 for the parts outside the CDR3, the full variable domain is KAGVTQTPRYLIKTRGQQVTLSCSPISGHRSVSWYQQTPGQGLQFLFEYFSETQRNKGNFPGRFSGRQFSNSRSEMNVSTLELGDSALYLCASSLTGGADTQYFGPGTRLTVL.